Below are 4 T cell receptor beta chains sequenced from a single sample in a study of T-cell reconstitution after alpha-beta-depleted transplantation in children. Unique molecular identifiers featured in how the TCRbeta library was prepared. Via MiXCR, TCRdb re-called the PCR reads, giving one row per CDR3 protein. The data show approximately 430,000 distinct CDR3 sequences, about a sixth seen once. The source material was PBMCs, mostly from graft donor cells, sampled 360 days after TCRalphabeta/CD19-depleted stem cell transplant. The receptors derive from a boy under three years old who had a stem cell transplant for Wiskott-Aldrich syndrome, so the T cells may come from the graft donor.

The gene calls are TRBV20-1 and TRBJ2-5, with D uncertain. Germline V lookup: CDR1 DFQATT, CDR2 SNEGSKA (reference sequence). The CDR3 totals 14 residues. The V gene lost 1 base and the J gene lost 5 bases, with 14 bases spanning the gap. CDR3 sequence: CSARVERRWETQYF. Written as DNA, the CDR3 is TGCAGTGCTAGAGTGGAGCGCCGCTGGGAGACCCAGTACTTC.

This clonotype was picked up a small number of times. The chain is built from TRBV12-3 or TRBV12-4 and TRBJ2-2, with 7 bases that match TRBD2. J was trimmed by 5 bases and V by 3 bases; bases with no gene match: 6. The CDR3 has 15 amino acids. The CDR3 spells CASSLSGKGTGELFF. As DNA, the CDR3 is TGTGCCAGCAGTTTGAGCGGGAAGGGTACCGGGGAGCTGTTTTTT.

CDR3: CASSQRGRYPYEQYF. In DNA form, the CDR3 reads TGTGCCAGCAGCCAGCGAGGGAGATACCCCTACGAGCAGTACTTC. This sequence joins TRBV5-6 and TRBJ2-7; maybe TRBD2 (5 bases). Germline V gene lookup returns CDR1 SGHDT and CDR2 YYEEEE. This CDR3 is built from 15 residues. Trimming removed 4 bases at V and 2 bases at J, with 16 bases between.

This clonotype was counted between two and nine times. The CDR3 sequence is CASSPQADGYEQYF. CDR3 DNA sequence: TGTGCCAGCTCACCACAGGCGGACGGCTACGAGCAGTACTTC. The chain has TRBV18 and TRBJ2-7; D not certain. The CDR3 spans 14 residues. The ends were cut back, 1 base at V and 3 bases at J, with 10 bases in the middle. Germline CDR1 KGHSH, CDR2 LQKENI.